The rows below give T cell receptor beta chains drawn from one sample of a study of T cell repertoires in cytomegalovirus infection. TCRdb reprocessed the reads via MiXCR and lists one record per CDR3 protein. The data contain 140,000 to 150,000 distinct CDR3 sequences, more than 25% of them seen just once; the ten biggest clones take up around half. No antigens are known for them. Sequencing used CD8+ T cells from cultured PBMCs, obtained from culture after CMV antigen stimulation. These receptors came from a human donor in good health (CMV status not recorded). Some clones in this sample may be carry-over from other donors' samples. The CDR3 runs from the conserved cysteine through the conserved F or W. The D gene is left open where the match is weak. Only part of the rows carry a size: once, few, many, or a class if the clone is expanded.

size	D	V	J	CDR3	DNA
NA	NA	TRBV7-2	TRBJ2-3	CASSLAGRTDTQYF	TGTGCCAGCAGCTTAGCGGGCCGCACAGATACGCAGTATTTT
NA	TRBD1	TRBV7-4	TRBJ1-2	CVSSDATGDFNYGYTF	TGTGTCAGCAGTGATGCCACAGGGGACTTCAACTATGGCTACACCTTC
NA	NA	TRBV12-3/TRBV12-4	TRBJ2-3	CASRLWGGDTQYF	TGTGCCAGCAGATTGTGGGGAGGAGATACGCAGTATTTT
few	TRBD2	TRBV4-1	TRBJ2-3	CASTPESGGHPDTQYF	TGCGCCAGCACCCCGGAGAGCGGGGGCCACCCGGATACGCAGTATTTT
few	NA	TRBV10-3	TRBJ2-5	CAISEWEKAQETQYF	TGTGCCATCAGTGAGTGGGAAAAGGCCCAAGAGACCCAGTACTTC
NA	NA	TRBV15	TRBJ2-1	CATSTTRWAEQFF	TGTGCCACCAGTACCACCAGGTGGGCTGAGCAGTTCTTC
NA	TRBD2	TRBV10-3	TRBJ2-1	CAIISTSGGNNEQFF	TGTGCCATCATTTCGACTAGCGGGGGTAACAATGAGCAGTTCTTC
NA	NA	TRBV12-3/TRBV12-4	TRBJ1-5	CASSLLGGEYGNQPQHF	TGTGCCAGCAGTTTATTAGGGGGTGAGTATGGCAATCAGCCCCAGCATTTT
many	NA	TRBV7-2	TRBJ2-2	CASSFDLGGNTGELFF	TGTGCCAGCAGCTTTGACCTCGGGGGTAATACCGGGGAGCTGTTTTTT
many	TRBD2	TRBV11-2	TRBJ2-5	CASSLVVGTSGQTQYF	TGTGCCAGCAGCTTAGTGGTCGGGACTAGCGGACAGACCCAGTACTTC
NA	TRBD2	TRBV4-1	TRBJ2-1	CASSPRLAGASSYNEQFF	TGCGCCAGCAGCCCGAGACTAGCGGGGGCAAGCTCCTACAATGAGCAGTTCTTC
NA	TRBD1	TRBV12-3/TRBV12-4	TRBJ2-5	CASSEGSGGLETQYF	TGTGCCAGCAGCGAAGGGTCAGGGGGCTTGGAGACCCAGTACTTC
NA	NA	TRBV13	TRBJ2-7	CASSPGQSDYEQYF	TGTGCCAGCAGCCCAGGACAGTCCGACTACGAGCAGTACTTC
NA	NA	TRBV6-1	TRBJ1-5	CATLLRADSNQPQHF	TGTGCCACCCTCTTGCGGGCGGATAGCAATCAGCCCCAGCATTTT